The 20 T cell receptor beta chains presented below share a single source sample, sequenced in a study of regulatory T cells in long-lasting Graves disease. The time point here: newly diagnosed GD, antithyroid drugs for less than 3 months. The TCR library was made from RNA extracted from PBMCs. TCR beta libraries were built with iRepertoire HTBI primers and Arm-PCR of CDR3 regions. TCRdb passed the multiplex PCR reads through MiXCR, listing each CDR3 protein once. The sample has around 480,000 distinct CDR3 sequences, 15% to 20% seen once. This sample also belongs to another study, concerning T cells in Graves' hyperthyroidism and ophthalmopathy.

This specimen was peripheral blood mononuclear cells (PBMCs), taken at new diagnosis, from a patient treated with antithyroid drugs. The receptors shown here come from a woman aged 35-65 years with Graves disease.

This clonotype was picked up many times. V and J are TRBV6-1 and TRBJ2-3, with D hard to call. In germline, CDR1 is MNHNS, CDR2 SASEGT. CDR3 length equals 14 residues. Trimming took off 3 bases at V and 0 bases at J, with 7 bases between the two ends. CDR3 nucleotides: TGTGCCAGCAGTGAGGCCATTAGCACAGATACGCAGTATTTT. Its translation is CASSEAISTDTQYF.

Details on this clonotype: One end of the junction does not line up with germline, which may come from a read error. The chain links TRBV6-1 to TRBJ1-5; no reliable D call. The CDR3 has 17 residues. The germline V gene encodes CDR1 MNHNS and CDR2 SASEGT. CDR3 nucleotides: TGTGTCAGCAGTGCAGTCACAACCCTCCTTGGCAATCAGCCCCAGCATTTT. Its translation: CVSSAVTTLLGNQPQHF.

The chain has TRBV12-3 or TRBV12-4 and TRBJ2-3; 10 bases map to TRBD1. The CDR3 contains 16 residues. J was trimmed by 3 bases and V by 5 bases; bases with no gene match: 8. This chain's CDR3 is CASSPVGDRGTDTQYF. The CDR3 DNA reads TGTGCCAGCAGTCCCGTGGGGGACAGGGGTACAGATACGCAGTATTTT.

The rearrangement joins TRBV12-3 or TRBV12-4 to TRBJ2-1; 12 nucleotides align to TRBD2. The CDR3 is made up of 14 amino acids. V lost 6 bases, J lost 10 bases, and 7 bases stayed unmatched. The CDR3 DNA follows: TGTGCCAGCAGGTCTAGCGGGGGGGCCCAGGAGCAGTTCTTC. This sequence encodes CASRSSGGAQEQFF.

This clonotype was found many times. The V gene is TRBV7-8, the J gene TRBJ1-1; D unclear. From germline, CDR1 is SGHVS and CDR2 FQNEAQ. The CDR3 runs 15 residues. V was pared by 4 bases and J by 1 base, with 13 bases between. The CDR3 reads CASSSPWEKNTEAFF. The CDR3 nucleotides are TGTGCCAGCAGCTCCCCGTGGGAGAAGAACACTGAAGCTTTCTTT.

CDR3 sequence reads: CASSGGTGGTEAFF. DNA for the CDR3: TGCGCCAGCAGCGGGGGGACAGGGGGCACTGAAGCTTTCTTT. The chain carries TRBV5-1 and TRBJ1-1; 11 bases align to TRBD1. The CDR3 is 14 amino acids. With 4 bases clipped from V and 4 bases from J, the junction kept 3 bases outside the gene matches. Germline CDR1 SGHRS, CDR2 YFSETQ. The whole variable domain, remainder taken from reference TRBV5-1 and TRBJ1-1, is KAGVTQTPRYLIKTRGQQVTLSCSPISGHRSVSWYQQTPGQGLQFLFEYFSETQRNKGNFPGRFSGRQFSNSRSEMNVSTLELGDSALYLCASSGGTGGTEAFFGQGTRLTVV.

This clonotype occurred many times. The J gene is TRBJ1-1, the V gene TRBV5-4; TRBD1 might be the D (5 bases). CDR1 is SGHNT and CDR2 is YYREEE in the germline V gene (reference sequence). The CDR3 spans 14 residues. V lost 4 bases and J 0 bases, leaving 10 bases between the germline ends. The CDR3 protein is CASSPRAMNTEAFF. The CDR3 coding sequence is TGTGCCAGCAGCCCCAGGGCTATGAACACTGAAGCTTTCTTT. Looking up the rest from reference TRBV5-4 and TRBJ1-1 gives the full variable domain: ETGVTQSPTHLIKTRGQQVTLRCSSQSGHNTVSWYQQALGQGPQFIFQYYREEENGRGNFPPRFSGLQFPNYSSELNVNALELDDSALYLCASSPRAMNTEAFFGQGTRLTVV.

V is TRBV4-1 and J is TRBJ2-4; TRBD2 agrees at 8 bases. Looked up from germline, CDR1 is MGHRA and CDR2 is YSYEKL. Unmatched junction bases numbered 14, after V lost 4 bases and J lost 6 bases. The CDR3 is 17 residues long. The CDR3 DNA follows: TGCGCCAGCAGCCGTCCCCTCCTCGCTGCGGGGGGAAACATTCAGTACTTC. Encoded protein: CASSRPLLAAGGNIQYF.

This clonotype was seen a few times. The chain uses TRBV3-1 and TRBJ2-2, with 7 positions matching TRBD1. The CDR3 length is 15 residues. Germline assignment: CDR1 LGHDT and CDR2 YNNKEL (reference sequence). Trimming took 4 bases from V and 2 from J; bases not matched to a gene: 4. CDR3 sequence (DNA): TGTGCCAGCAGCCCGAGGGGGCGAAACACCGGGGAGCTGTTTTTT. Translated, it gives CASSPRGRNTGELFF.

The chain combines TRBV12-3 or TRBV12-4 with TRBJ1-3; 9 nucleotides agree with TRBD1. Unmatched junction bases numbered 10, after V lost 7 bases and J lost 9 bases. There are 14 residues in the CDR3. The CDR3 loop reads CASKLRQGGITIYF. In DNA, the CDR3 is TGTGCCAGCAAATTAAGACAGGGGGGTATCACCATATATTTT.

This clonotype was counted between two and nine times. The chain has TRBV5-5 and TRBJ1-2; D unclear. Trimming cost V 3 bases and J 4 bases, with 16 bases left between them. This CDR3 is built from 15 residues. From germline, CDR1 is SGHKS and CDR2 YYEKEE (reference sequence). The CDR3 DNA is TGTGCCAGCAGCTACACCCAGTCCGGGTCCTATGGCTACACCTTC. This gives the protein CASSYTQSGSYGYTF.

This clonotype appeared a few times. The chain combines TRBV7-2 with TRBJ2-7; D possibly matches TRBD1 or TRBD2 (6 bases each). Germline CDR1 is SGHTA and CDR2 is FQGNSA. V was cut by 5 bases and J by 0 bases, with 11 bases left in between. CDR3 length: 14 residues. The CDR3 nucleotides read TGTGCCAGCAGCCCGGGGGCGGCCTCCTACGAGCAGTACTTC. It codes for CASSPGAASYEQYF.

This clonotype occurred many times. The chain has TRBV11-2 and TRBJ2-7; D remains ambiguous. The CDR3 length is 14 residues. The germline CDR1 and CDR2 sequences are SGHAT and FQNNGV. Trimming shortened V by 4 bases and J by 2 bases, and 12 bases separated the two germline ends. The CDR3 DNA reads TGTGCCAGCAGCTCCCGCCAAAAAACCTACGAGCAGTACTTC. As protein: CASSSRQKTYEQYF. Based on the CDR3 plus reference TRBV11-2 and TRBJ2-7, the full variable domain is EAGVAQSPRYKIIEKRQSVAFWCNPISGHATLYWYQQILGQGPKLLIQFQNNGVVDDSQLPKDRFSAERLKGVDSTLKIQPAKLEDSAVYLCASSSRQKTYEQYFGPGTRLTVT.

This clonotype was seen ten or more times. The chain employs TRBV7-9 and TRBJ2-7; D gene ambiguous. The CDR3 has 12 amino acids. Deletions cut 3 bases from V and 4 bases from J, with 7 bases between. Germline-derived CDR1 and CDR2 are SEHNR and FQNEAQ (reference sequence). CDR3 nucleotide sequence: TGTGCCAGCAGCTTCGCTGATTACGAGCAGTACTTC. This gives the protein CASSFADYEQYF.

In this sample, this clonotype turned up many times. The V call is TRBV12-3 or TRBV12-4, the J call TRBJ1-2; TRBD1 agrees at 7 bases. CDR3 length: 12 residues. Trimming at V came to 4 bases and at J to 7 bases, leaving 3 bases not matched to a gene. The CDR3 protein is CASSSGTVGYTF. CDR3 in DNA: TGTGCCAGCAGTTCTGGGACAGTTGGCTACACCTTC.

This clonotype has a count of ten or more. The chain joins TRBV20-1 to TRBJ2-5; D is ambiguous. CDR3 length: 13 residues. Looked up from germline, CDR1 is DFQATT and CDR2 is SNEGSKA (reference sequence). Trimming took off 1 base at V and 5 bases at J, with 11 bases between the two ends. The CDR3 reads CSARGLGSETQYF. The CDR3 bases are TGCAGTGCTAGAGGGCTCGGATCCGAGACCCAGTACTTC.

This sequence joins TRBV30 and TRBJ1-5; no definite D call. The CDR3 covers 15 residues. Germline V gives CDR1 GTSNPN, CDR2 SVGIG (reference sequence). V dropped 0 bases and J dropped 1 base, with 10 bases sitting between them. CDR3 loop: CAWSVFPPSNQPQHF. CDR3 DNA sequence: TGTGCCTGGAGTGTATTTCCCCCGAGCAATCAGCCCCAGCATTTT.

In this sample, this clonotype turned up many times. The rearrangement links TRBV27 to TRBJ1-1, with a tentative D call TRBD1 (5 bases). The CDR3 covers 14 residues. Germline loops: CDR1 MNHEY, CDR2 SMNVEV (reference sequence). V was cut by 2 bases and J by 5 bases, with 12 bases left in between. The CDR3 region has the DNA TGTGCCAGCAGTTTAAGGGCCGGGGGAACTGAAGCTTTCTTT. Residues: CASSLRAGGTEAFF.

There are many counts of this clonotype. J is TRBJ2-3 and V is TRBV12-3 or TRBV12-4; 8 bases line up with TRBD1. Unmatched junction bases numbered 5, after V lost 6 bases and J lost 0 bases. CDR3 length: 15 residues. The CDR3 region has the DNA TGTGCCAGCAGCCGCCGACAGGGGAGCACAGATACGCAGTATTTT. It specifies CASSRRQGSTDTQYF.

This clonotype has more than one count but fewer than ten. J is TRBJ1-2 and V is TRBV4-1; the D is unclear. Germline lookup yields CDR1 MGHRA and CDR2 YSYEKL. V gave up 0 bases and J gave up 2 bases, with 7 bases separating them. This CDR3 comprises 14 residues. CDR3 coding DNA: TGCGCCAGCAGCCAAGAGGTCAGCAACTATGGCTACACCTTC. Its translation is CASSQEVSNYGYTF.